One sample yielded the 23 T cell receptor beta chains listed below, sequenced in a study of CD8+CD57+ T cells in acquired aplastic anemia. Genomic DNA acted as the template from which TCR beta VDJ combination and CDR3 sequence profiling were carried out. A single record per CDR3 protein comes from TCRdb applying MiXCR to the reads. The sample has approximately 200,000 distinct CDR3 sequences, roughly half seen once; the top ten hold about 16%. Sequenced sample: sorted CD4+, CD8+, or CD8+CD57+ T cells (not recorded which) from PBMCs. The receptors shown here come from a human donor in good health, serving as a control.

As regards this clonotype: At one of its ends the junction is not consistent with the germline gene, which may arise from a read error. The chain employs TRBV5-1 and TRBJ1-3; D perhaps matches TRBD1 (6 bases). This CDR3 has 16 residues. Germline CDR1 is SGHRS and CDR2 is YFSETQ. As DNA, the CDR3 is TGTGCCAGCAGCTTAGGCCCATCACAGGGCATCCACACCATATATTTT. Its protein is CASSLGPSQGIHTIYF.

As regards this clonotype: It may be a read error: a sequence one base away is much more abundant. The chain carries TRBV5-1 and TRBJ2-7; D possibly corresponds to TRBD1 (7 bases). The ends were cut back, 0 bases at V and 0 bases at J, with 19 bases in the middle. The germline gives CDR1 SGHRS, CDR2 YFSETQ. This CDR3 comprises 18 residues. CDR3 protein: CASSLVVRGEIFSYEQYF. CDR3 DNA sequence: TGCGCCAGCAGCTTGGTTGTCAGGGGGGAAATTTTCTCCTACGAGCAGTACTTC.

The rearrangement links TRBV11-2 to TRBJ2-5; a weak D match, TRBD1 (5 bases). This CDR3 spans 13 amino acids. The germline CDR1 and CDR2 sequences are SGHAT and FQNNGV. Trimming took off 3 bases at V and 5 bases at J, with 10 bases between the two ends. The CDR3: CASSFQGSETQYF. For the CDR3, the DNA is TGTGCCAGCAGCTTCCAGGGATCGGAGACCCAGTACTTC.

This clonotype was seen at least ten times. This chain connects TRBV19 to TRBJ1-4; 8 nucleotides align to TRBD1. This CDR3 comprises 16 residues. Germline V gene data show CDR1 as LNHDA and CDR2 as SQIVND (reference sequence). V trimming: 3 bases; J trimming: 6 bases; junction bases outside the gene matches: 9. This chain's CDR3 is CASSIITGQGDEKLFF. CDR3 coding DNA: TGTGCCAGTAGTATTATCACAGGACAGGGTGATGAAAAACTGTTTTTT.

This chain's CDR3 is CSVGGGVDTEAFF. CDR3 nucleotide sequence: TGCAGCGTGGGAGGTGGGGTAGACACTGAAGCTTTCTTT. This chain links TRBV29-1 with TRBJ1-1; D is unresolved. V was clipped by 6 bases and J by 3 bases, with 14 bases between them. The CDR3 totals 13 residues. Germline-derived CDR1 and CDR2 are SQVTM and ANQGSEA. The entire variable domain, with the rest obtained from reference TRBV29-1 and TRBJ1-1, is as follows: SAVISQKPSRDICQRGTSLTIQCQVDSQVTMMFWYRQQPGQSLTLIATANQGSEATYESGFVIDKFPISRPNLTFSTLTVSNMSPEDSSIYLCSVGGGVDTEAFFGQGTRLTVV.

The chain recombines TRBV20-1 with TRBJ1-1; no clear D gene. The V end was cut by 1 base, the J end by 4 bases, with 16 bases between. CDR3 length: 15 residues. Germline-derived CDR1 and CDR2 are DFQATT and SNEGSKA (reference sequence). In DNA, the CDR3 is TGCAGTGCTAGAGGTCCAATCTTAGGGAGCACTGAAGCTTTCTTT. Its protein product is CSARGPILGSTEAFF.

V usage is TRBV7-6 and J usage is TRBJ1-1, with D unclear. V was cut by 2 bases and J by 3 bases, with 16 bases left in between. CDR3 length: 16 amino acids. Germline-derived CDR1 and CDR2 are SGHVS and FNYEAQ. Here the CDR3 reads CASSLTTSVGDTEAFF. CDR3 sequence (DNA): TGTGCCAGCAGCTTAACTACTAGTGTCGGGGACACTGAAGCTTTCTTT.

CDR3: CAWSPDTALTNGYTF. The DNA of the CDR3 is TGTGCCTGGAGCCCGGACACTGCACTTACTAATGGCTACACCTTC. V gene TRBV30 combines with J gene TRBJ1-2; TRBD1 is a possible D gene (5 bases). This CDR3 is built from 15 residues. V shed 3 bases and J shed 6 bases, with 20 bases lying between them. Germline V lookup: CDR1 GTSNPN, CDR2 SVGIG (reference sequence).

This clonotype occurred many times. The V and J genes are TRBV3-1 and TRBJ1-3; unclear D gene. The CDR3 is made up of 15 amino acids. V dropped 3 bases and J dropped 9 bases, with 18 bases sitting between them. The germline CDR1 and CDR2 sequences are LGHDT and YNNKEL (reference sequence). CDR3 sequence reads: CASSQKASLPSTIYF. The CDR3 coding sequence is TGTGCCAGCAGCCAGAAGGCCTCACTACCTAGCACCATATATTTT.

The sample holds many counts of this clonotype. The rearrangement uses TRBV18 and TRBJ1-6; 7 bases match TRBD1. The CDR3 loop spans 16 amino acids. The ends lost 1 base at V and 7 bases at J; junction bases unmatched: 7. CDR1 and CDR2 from the germline V gene are KGHSH and LQKENI. CDR3 nucleotide sequence: TGTGCCAGCTCACCACGAACCGGGACAGCAAATTCACCCCTCCACTTT. The encoded protein is CASSPRTGTANSPLHF.

This clonotype appeared many times. This sequence joins TRBV3-1 and TRBJ2-7, with 13 bases aligning to TRBD2. Germline loops: CDR1 LGHDT, CDR2 YNNKEL (reference sequence). The V segment lost 1 base and the J segment 4 bases; nucleotides outside the gene matches: 1. The CDR3 extends over 15 amino acids. CDR3: CASSQGGLAGYEQYF. The CDR3 nucleotides read TGTGCCAGCAGCCAAGGGGGACTAGCGGGATACGAGCAGTACTTC.

Worth noting for this clonotype: Since a much larger clone is just one base distant, this may be a read error. The V gene is TRBV6-5, the J gene TRBJ1-2; D is possibly TRBD1 (5 bases). This CDR3 contains 15 residues. Germline V gene sequence: CDR1 MNHEY, CDR2 SVGAGI. This CDR3 reads CASSYSISDSYGHTF. The CDR3 DNA is TGTGCCAGCAGTTACTCGATATCCGACAGCTATGGCCACACCTTC.

The gene calls are TRBV20-1 and TRBJ1-2, with D possibly being TRBD1 (6 bases). This CDR3 spans 13 amino acids. The germline gives CDR1 DFQATT, CDR2 SNEGSKA (reference sequence). The V and J ends lost 6 bases and 3 bases respectively, with 14 bases between them. Written as DNA, the CDR3 is TGCAGTGCCCTTAAGGGGGGAGACTATGGCTACACCTTC. The encoded protein is CSALKGGDYGYTF.

The chain joins TRBV13 to TRBJ1-5; 7 nucleotides match TRBD1. The V gene end was trimmed by 7 bases and the J gene end by 9 bases; junction bases not matched to a gene: 12. This CDR3 is 14 amino acids long. Germline V gene data show CDR1 as PRHDT and CDR2 as FYEKMQ (reference sequence). The CDR3 loop reads CASKRTGSIRPQHF. The CDR3 DNA reads TGTGCCAGCAAACGGACAGGTAGTATCAGGCCCCAGCATTTT.

Worth noting for this clonotype: A junction end diverges from the germline sequence, so it may reflect a read error. This chain links TRBV29-1 with TRBJ2-1, with TRBD2 identical over 10 bases. Germline CDR1 SQVTM, CDR2 ANQGSEA. CDR3 length: 16 residues. The CDR3 bases are TGCAGCGTCGAAGGCGCGACTAGCGGGCACTACAATGAGCAGTTCTTC. Translated: CSVEGATSGHYNEQFF.

This clonotype was found a few times. This chain links TRBV30 with TRBJ2-3; no clear D. CDR3 length: 14 amino acids. The V end was cut by 3 bases, the J end by 0 bases, with 10 bases between. CDR1 is GTSNPN, CDR2 SVGIG, per germline (reference sequence). The DNA for the CDR3 is TGTGCCTGGAGGTATCCGACTAGCACAGATACGCAGTATTTT. Amino acids: CAWRYPTSTDTQYF.

The gene calls are TRBV7-2 and TRBJ2-7, with 7 bases that match TRBD2. This CDR3 spans 14 amino acids. Germline V gives CDR1 SGHTA, CDR2 FQGNSA. After removal of 5 bases from V and 3 bases from J, the junction contained 7 bases not matched to a gene. The CDR3 nucleotides read TGTGCCAGCAGCACAGGACTAGTTGGCTACGAGCAGTACTTC. Protein: CASSTGLVGYEQYF.

The chain carries TRBV25-1 and TRBJ2-1, with 8 bases fitting TRBD2. V dropped 4 bases and J dropped 4; count of bases not matched to a gene: 3. CDR1 and CDR2 (germline): MGHDK, SYGVNS. This CDR3 spans 14 amino acids. CDR3 in amino acids: CASSGIAGYNEQFF. DNA of the CDR3: TGTGCCAGCAGTGGAATAGCGGGATACAATGAGCAGTTCTTC.

This sequence joins TRBV19 and TRBJ2-3, with D maybe TRBD2 (6 bases). Between the trimmed V and J ends, which lost 0 bases and 1 base, there was a span of 11 bases. Germline CDR1 and CDR2: LNHDA and SQIVND (reference sequence). The CDR3 has 16 residues. CDR3 DNA sequence: TGTGCCAGTAGTATAGATCCGTCTAGCGGCACAGATACGCAGTATTTT. Amino acid sequence: CASSIDPSSGTDTQYF. Full variable domain (missing parts from reference TRBV19 and TRBJ2-3): DGGITQSPKYLFRKEGQNVTLSCEQNLNHDAMYWYRQDPGQGLRLIYYSQIVNDFQKGDIAEGYSVSREKKESFPLTVTSAQKNPTAFYLCASSIDPSSGTDTQYFGPGTRLTVL.

The gene calls are TRBV2 and TRBJ2-7; D call uncertain. CDR1 is SNHLY and CDR2 is FYNNEI in the germline V gene. The V gene lost 4 bases and the J gene lost 3 bases, with 10 bases spanning the gap. The length of the CDR3 is 13 residues. CDR3 in DNA: TGTGCCAGCAGTGCCCCGACCGTCTACGAGCAGTACTTC. Translated, it gives CASSAPTVYEQYF.

In this sample, this clonotype turned up many times. The rearrangement links TRBV28 to TRBJ2-7, with D perhaps TRBD1 (6 bases). The CDR3 contains 14 residues. Germline CDR1 MDHEN, CDR2 SYDVKM. Trimming shortened V by 6 bases and J by 0 bases, and 12 bases separated the two germline ends. CDR3: CASRVQGSSYEQYF. The CDR3 nucleotides read TGTGCCAGCAGGGTACAGGGTAGCTCCTACGAGCAGTACTTC.

The rearrangement links TRBV7-2 to TRBJ2-1; 12 bases agree with TRBD1. The DNA end favors TRBJ2-5, so the J call may be wrong. The CDR3 runs 15 residues. The germline V gene encodes CDR1 SGHTA and CDR2 FQGNSA. CDR3 protein: CASSRKPGQGAGQYF. The CDR3 DNA reads as TGTGCCAGCAGCCGCAAACCGGGACAGGGGGCTGGCCAGTACTTC.

There are a few counts of this clonotype. The CDR3 is CSVGVRDPRSGANVLTF. The DNA of the CDR3 is TGCAGCGTTGGAGTTCGGGACCCTCGCTCTGGGGCCAACGTCCTGACTTTC. This chain joins TRBV29-1 and TRBJ2-6; D tentatively reads TRBD1 or TRBD2 (5 bases each). Germline V gene sequence: CDR1 SQVTM, CDR2 ANQGSEA. The CDR3 consists of 17 residues. Trimming stripped 4 bases from V and 0 bases from J, with 16 bases between.